This TCR beta chain was captured in a study of T cell responses to AZD1222 COVID-19 vaccine. The CDR3 has 16 residues. CDR1 is SGHNT, CDR2 YYREEE, per germline (reference sequence). Trimming at V came to 0 bases and at J to 5 bases, leaving 7 bases not matched to a gene. Here immunoSEQ multiplex PCR was the method, and the copy in TCRdb shows in-frame clones only, minus some. Here the sample spans some 120,000 clones, over 75% being singletons. V gene TRBV5-4 combines with J gene TRBJ2-3; 9 bases align to TRBD2. This material consisted of peripheral blood, taken on day 0 of AZD1222 vaccination. This receptor was identified in an adult in good health. CDR3 nucleotide sequence: TGTGCCAGCAGCTTGGGGGCGGGGGGGCCTGAAGATACGCAGTATTTT. Protein product: CASSLGAGGPEDTQYF. Full variable domain (outside the CDR3, taken from reference TRBV5-4 and TRBJ2-3): ETGVTQSPTHLIKTRGQQVTLRCSSQSGHNTVSWYQQALGQGPQFIFQYYREEENGRGNFPPRFSGLQFPNYSSELNVNALELDDSALYLCASSLGAGGPEDTQYFGPGTRLTVL.